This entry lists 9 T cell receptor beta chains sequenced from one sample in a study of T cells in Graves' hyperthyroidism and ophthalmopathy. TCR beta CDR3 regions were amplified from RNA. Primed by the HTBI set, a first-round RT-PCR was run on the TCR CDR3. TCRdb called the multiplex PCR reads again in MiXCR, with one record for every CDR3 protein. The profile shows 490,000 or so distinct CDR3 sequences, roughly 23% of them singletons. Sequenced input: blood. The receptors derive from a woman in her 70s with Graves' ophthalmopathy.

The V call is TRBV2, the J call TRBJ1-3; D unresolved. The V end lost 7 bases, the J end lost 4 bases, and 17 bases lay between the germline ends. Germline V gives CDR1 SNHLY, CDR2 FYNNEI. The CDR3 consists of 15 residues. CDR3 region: CASISSNRGGNTIYF. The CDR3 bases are TGTGCCAGCATTTCGTCGAATCGAGGGGGAAACACCATATATTTT.

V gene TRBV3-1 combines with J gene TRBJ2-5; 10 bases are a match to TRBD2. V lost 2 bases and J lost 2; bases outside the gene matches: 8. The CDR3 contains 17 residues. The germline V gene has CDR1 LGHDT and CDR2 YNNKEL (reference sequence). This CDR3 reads CASSQPLAGDHQETQYF. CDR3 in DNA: TGTGCCAGCAGCCAACCTCTAGCGGGAGACCATCAAGAGACCCAGTACTTC.

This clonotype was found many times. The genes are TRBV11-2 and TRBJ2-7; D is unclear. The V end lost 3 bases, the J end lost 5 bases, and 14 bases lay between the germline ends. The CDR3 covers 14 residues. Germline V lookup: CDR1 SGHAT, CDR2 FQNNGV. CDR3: CASSFGLAENEQYF. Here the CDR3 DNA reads TGTGCCAGCAGCTTCGGGTTGGCAGAGAACGAGCAGTACTTC.

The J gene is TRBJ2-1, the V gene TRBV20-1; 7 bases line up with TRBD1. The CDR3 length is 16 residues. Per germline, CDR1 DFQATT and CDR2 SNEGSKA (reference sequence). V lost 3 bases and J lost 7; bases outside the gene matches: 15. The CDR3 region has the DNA TGCAGTGCTAGCCTGACAGGGAGCGAAAGAATGAATGAGCAGTTCTTC. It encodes CSASLTGSERMNEQFF.

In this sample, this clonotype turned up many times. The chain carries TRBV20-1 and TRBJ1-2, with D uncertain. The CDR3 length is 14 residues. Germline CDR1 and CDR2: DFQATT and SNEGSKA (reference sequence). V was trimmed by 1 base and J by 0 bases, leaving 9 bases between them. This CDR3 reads CSARVRTSNYGYTF. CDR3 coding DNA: TGCAGTGCTAGAGTCAGGACTTCTAACTATGGCTACACCTTC.

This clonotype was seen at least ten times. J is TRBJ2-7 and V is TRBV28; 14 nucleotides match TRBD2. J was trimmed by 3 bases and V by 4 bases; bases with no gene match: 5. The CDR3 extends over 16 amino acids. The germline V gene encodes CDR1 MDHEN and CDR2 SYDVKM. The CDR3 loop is CASSSPGLAGVYEQYF. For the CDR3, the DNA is TGTGCCAGCAGTTCTCCGGGACTAGCGGGAGTCTACGAGCAGTACTTC.

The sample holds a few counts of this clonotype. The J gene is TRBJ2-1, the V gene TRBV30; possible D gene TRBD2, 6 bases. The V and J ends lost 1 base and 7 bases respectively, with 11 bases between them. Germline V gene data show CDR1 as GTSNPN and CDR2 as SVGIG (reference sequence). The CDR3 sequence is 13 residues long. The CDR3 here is CAWSDGGSNEQFF. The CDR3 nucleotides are TGTGCCTGGAGTGACGGGGGTTCTAATGAGCAGTTCTTC.

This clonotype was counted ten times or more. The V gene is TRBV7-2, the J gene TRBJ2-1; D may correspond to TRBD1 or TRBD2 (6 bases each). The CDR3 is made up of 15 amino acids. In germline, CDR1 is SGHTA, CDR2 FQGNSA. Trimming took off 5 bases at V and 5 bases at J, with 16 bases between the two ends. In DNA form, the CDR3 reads TGTGCCAGCAGCCCGGGGGCGGGAAGAAACAATGAGCAGTTCTTC. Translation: CASSPGAGRNNEQFF.

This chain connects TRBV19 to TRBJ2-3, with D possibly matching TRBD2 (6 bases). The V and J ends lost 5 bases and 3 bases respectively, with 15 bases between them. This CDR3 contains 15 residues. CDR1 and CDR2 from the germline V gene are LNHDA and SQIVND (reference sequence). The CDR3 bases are TGTGCCAGTAGTCGAGGAGGGACCGGGACAGATACGCAGTATTTT. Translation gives CASSRGGTGTDTQYF.